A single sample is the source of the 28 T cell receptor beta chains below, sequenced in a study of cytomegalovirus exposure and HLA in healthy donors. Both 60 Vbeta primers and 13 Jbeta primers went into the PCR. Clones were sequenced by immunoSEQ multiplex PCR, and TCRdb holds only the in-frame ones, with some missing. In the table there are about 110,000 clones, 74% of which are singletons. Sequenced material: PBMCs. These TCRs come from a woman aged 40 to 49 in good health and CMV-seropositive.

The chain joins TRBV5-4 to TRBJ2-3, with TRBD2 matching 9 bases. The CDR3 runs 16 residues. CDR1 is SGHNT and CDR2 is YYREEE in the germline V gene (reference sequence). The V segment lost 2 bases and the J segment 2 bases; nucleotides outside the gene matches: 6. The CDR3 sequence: CASSFRSSGDTDTQYF. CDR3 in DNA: TGTGCCAGCAGCTTTCGATCTAGCGGGGACACAGATACGCAGTATTTT. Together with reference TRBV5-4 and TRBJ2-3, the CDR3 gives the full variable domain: ETGVTQSPTHLIKTRGQQVTLRCSSQSGHNTVSWYQQALGQGPQFIFQYYREEENGRGNFPPRFSGLQFPNYSSELNVNALELDDSALYLCASSFRSSGDTDTQYFGPGTRLTVL.

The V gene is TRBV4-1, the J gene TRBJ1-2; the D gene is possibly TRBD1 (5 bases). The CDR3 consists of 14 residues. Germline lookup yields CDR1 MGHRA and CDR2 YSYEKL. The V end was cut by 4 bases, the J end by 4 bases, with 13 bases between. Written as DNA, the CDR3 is TGCGCCAGCAGCCCCCCACAGGCATTCTATGGCTACACCTTC. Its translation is CASSPPQAFYGYTF.

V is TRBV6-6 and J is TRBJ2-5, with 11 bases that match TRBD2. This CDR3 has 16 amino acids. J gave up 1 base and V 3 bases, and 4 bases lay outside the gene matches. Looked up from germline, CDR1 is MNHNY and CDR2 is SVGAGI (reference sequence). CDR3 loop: CASSYGLAGGQETQYF. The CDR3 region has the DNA TGTGCCAGCAGTTATGGGCTAGCGGGGGGCCAAGAGACCCAGTACTTC.

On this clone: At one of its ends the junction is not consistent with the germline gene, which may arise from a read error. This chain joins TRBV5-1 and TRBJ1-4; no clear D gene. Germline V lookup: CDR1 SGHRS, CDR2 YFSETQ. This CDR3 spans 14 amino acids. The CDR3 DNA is TGCGCCAGCACCTTGGGATCGGGTAATGAAAAACTGTTTTTT. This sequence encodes CASTLGSGNEKLFF.

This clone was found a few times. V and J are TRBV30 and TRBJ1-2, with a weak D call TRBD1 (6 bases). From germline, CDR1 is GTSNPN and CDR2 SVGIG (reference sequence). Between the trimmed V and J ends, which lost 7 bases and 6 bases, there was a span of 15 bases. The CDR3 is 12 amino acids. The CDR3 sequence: CAFKQGRDGYTF. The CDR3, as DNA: TGTGCCTTCAAACAGGGAAGAGATGGCTACACCTTC. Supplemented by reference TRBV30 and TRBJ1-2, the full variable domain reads SQTIHQWPATLVQPVGSPLSLECTVEGTSNPNLYWYRQAAGRGLQLLFYSVGIGQISSEVPQNLSASRPQDRQFILSSKKLLLSDSGFYLCAFKQGRDGYTFGSGTRLTVV.

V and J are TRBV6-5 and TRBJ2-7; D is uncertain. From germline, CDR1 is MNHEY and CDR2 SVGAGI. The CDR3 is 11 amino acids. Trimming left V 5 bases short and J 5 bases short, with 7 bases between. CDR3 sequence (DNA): TGTGCCAGCAGTAATAGTAACGAGCAGTACTTC. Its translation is CASSNSNEQYF.

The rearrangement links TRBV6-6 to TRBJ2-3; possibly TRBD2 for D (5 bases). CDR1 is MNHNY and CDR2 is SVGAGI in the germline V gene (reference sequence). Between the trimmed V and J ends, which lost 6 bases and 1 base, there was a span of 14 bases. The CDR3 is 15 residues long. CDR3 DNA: TGTGCCAGCAGCCCCCCCTCGCGGGGCACAGATACGCAGTATTTT. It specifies CASSPPSRGTDTQYF.

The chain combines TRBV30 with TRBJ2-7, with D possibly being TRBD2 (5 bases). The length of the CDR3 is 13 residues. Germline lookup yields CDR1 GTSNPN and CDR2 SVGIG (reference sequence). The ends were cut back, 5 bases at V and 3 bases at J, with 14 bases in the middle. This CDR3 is CAWSEGTHYEQYF. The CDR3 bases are TGTGCCTGGTCAGAGGGAACCCACTACGAGCAGTACTTC.

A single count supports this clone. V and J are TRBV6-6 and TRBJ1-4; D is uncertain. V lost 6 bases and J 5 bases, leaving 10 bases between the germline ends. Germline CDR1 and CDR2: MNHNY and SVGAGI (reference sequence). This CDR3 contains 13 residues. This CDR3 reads CASRPDLNEKLFF. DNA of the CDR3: TGTGCCAGCAGACCGGACTTGAATGAAAAACTGTTTTTT.

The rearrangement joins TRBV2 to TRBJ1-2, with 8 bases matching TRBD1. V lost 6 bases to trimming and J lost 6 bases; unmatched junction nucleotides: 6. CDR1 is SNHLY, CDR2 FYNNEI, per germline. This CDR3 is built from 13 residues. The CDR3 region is CASSGQGVHGYTF. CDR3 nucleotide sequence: TGTGCCAGCAGCGGACAGGGTGTCCATGGCTACACCTTC. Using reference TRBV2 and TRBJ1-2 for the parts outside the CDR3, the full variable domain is EPEVTQTPSHQVTQMGQEVILRCVPISNHLYFYWYRQILGQKVEFLVSFYNNEISEKSEIFDDQFSVERPDGSNFTLKIRSTKLEDSAMYFCASSGQGVHGYTFGSGTRLTVV.

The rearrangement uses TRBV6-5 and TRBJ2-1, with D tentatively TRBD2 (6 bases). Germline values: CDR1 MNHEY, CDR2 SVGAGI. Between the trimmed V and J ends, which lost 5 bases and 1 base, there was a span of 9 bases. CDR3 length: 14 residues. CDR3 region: CASSQDYSYNEQFF. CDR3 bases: TGTGCCAGCAGTCAGGACTATTCCTACAATGAGCAGTTCTTC.

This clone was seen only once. The CDR3 region has the DNA TGTGCCAGTAGTATCCTCGGGTATGGCTACACCTTC. Its translation is CASSILGYGYTF. This chain connects TRBV19 to TRBJ1-2; D gene unclear. Trimming took off 3 bases at V and 5 bases at J, with 7 bases between the two ends. Germline CDR1 LNHDA, CDR2 SQIVND (reference sequence). The CDR3 extends over 12 amino acids.

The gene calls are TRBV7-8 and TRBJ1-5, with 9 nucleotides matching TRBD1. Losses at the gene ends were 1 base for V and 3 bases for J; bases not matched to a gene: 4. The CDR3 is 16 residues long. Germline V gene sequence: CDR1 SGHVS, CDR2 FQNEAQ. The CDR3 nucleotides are TGTGCCAGCAGCTTAGGGGGGACAGGGCTCAATCAGCCCCAGCATTTT. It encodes CASSLGGTGLNQPQHF.

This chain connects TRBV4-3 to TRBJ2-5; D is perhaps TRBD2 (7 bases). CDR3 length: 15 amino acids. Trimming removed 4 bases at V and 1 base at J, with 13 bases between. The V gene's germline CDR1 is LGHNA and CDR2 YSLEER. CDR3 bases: TGCGCCAGCAGCCGCGGGGGCGGAACCCAAGAGACCCAGTACTTC. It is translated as CASSRGGGTQETQYF.

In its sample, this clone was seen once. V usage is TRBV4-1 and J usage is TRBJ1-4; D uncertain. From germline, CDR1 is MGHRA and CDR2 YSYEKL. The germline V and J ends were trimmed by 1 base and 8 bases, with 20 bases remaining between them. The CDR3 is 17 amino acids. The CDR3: CASSQVRGGVVREKLFF. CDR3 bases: TGCGCCAGCAGCCAAGTACGGGGAGGAGTAGTTAGGGAAAAACTGTTTTTT.

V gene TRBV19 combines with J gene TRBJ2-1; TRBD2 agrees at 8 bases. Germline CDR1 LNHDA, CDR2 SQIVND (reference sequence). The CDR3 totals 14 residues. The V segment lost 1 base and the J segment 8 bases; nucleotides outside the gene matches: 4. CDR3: CASSIGGTSHEQFF. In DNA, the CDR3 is TGTGCCAGTAGTATAGGTGGGACTAGTCATGAGCAGTTCTTC.

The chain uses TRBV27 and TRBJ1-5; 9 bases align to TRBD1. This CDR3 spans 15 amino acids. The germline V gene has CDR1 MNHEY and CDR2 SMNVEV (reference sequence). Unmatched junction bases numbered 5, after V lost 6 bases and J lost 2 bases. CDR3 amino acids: CASRRGQGGNQPQHF. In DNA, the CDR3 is TGTGCCAGCAGGAGGGGACAGGGTGGCAATCAGCCCCAGCATTTT.

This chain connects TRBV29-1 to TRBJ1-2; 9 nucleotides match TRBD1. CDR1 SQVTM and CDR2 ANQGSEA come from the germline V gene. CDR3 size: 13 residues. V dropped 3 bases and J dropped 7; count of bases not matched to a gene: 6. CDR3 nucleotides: TGCAGCGTTGACAAACAGGGGGCTGCTGGCTACACCTTC. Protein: CSVDKQGAAGYTF.

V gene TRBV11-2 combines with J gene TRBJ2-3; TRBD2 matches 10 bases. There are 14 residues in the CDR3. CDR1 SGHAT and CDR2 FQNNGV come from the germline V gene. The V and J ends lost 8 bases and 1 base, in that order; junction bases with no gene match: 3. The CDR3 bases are TGTGCCAGCCGTCTAGCGGGGGGCACAGATACGCAGTATTTT. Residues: CASRLAGGTDTQYF.

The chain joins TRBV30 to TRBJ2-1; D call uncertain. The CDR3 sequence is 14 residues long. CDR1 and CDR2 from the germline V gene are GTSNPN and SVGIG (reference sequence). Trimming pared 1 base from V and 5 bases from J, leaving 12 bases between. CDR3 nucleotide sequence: TGTGCCTGGAGTGACCCTAGATTCCACAATGAGCAGTTCTTC. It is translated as CAWSDPRFHNEQFF.

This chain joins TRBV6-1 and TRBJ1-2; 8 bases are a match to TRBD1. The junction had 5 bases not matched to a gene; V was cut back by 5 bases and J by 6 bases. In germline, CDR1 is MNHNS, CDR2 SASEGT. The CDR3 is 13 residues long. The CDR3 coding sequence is TGTGCCAGCAGTTTGACAGGGGACAATGGCTACACCTTC. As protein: CASSLTGDNGYTF.

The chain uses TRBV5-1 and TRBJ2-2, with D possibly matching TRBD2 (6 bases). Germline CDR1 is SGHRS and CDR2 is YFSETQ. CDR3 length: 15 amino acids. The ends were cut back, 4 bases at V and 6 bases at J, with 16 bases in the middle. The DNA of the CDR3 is TGCGCCAGCAGCCGGAGGGCTAGCCGGGCCGGGGAGCTGTTTTTT. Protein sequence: CASSRRASRAGELFF. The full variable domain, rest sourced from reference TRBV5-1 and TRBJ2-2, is KAGVTQTPRYLIKTRGQQVTLSCSPISGHRSVSWYQQTPGQGLQFLFEYFSETQRNKGNFPGRFSGRQFSNSRSEMNVSTLELGDSALYLCASSRRASRAGELFFGEGSRLTVL.

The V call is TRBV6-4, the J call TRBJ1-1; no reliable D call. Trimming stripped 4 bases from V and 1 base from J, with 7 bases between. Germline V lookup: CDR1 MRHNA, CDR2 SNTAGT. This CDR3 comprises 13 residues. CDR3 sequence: CASSAEGNTEAFF. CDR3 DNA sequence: TGTGCCAGCAGTGCCGAGGGGAACACTGAAGCTTTCTTT.

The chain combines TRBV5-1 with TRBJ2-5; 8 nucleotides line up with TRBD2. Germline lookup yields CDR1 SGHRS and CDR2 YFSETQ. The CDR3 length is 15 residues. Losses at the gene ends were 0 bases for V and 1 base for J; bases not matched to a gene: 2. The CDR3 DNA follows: TGCGCCAGCAGCTTGGGGGGGACTAGCCAAGAGACCCAGTACTTC. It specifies CASSLGGTSQETQYF.

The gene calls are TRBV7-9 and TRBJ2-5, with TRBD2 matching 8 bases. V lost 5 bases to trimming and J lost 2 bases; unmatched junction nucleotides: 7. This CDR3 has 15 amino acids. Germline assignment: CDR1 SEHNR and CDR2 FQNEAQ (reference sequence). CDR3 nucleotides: TGTGCCAGCAGCGAACGGGGGGGCTATCAAGAGACCCAGTACTTC. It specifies CASSERGGYQETQYF.

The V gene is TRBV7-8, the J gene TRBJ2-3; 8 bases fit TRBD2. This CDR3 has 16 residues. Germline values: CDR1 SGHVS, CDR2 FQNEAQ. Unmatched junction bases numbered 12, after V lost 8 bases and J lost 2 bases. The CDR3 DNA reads TGTGCCAGCGGAGCCCTCCCTAGCGGGTACACAGATACGCAGTATTTT. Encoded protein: CASGALPSGYTDTQYF.

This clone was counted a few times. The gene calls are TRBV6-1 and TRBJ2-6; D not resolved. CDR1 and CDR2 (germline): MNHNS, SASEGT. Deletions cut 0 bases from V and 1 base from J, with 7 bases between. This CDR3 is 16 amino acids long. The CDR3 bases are TGTGCCAGCAGTGAAGCATGGCAATCTGGGGCCAACGTCCTGACTTTC. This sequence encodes CASSEAWQSGANVLTF.

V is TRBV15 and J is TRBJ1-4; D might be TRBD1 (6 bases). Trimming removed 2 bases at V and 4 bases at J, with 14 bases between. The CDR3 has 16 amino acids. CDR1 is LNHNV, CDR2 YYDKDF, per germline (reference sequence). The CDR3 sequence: CATSRSLQGFNEKLFF. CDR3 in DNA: TGTGCCACCAGCAGATCCCTACAGGGATTTAATGAAAAACTGTTTTTT.